The 32 T cell receptor beta chains presented below share a single source sample, sequenced in a study of blood T cell repertoires in COVID-19. The repertoire was sequenced with immunoSEQ multiplex PCR; TCRdb's copy has only in-frame clones and lacks some. The sample holds more than 200,000 clones, around 87% seen once. What was sequenced was peripheral blood. The receptors shown here come from a woman aged 55-70 years with COVID-19, enrolled during active disease.

This chain links TRBV25-1 with TRBJ1-2, with D perhaps matching TRBD1 (5 bases). Trimming left V 4 bases short and J 8 bases short, with 14 bases between. This CDR3 comprises 13 residues. The V gene's germline CDR1 is MGHDK and CDR2 SYGVNS. In nucleotides, the CDR3 is TGTGCCAGCAGTGGGAACAGGCCGTGGGGCTACACCTTC. Its translation is CASSGNRPWGYTF.

The chain joins TRBV7-9 to TRBJ2-5; TRBD1 matches at 7 bases. The ends lost 3 bases at V and 5 bases at J; junction bases unmatched: 6. The CDR3 extends over 14 amino acids. CDR1 is SEHNR and CDR2 is FQNEAQ in the germline V gene (reference sequence). CDR3 protein: CASSLTGIHETQYF. The CDR3 nucleotides read TGTGCCAGCAGCTTGACAGGGATCCACGAGACCCAGTACTTC. Full variable domain (remainder filled in from reference TRBV7-9 and TRBJ2-5): DTGVSQNPRHKITKRGQNVTFRCDPISEHNRLYWYRQTLGQGPEFLTYFQNEAQLEKSRLLSDRFSAERPKGSFSTLEIQRTEQGDSAMYLCASSLTGIHETQYFGPGTRLLVL.

This clone appeared once. The chain carries TRBV3-1 (or the pseudogene TRBV3-2) and TRBJ2-1; D is unclear. The CDR3 loop spans 15 amino acids. Germline V lookup: CDR1 LGHDT, CDR2 YNNKEL (reference sequence). V lost 2 bases and J 8 bases, leaving 16 bases between the germline ends. The CDR3 loop is CASSQQIRGADEQFF. The CDR3 DNA reads TGTGCCAGCAGCCAACAAATCCGAGGCGCCGATGAGCAGTTCTTC.

The rearrangement uses TRBV14 and TRBJ1-6, with D perhaps matching TRBD1 (5 bases). The CDR3 extends over 17 amino acids. The V end lost 5 bases, the J end lost 2 bases, and 16 bases lay between the germline ends. The germline CDR1 and CDR2 sequences are SGHDN and FVKESK. CDR3 loop: CASSSRVGGTYNSPLHF. The CDR3 DNA is TGTGCCAGCAGCTCCAGGGTGGGAGGAACCTATAATTCACCCCTCCACTTT.

The chain combines TRBV6-5 with TRBJ1-2, with D tentatively TRBD1 (6 bases). V lost 5 bases to trimming and J lost 2 bases, with 15 bases between them. Per the germline V gene, CDR1 is MNHEY and CDR2 is SVGAGI. CDR3 length: 15 amino acids. Here the CDR3 reads CASSRRTTGNYGYTF. CDR3 bases: TGTGCCAGCAGTCGCCGAACTACAGGGAACTATGGCTACACCTTC.

This chain joins TRBV6-5 and TRBJ2-5, with 11 bases that match TRBD1. The CDR3 length is 14 residues. After removal of 5 bases from V and 4 bases from J, the junction contained 3 bases not matched to a gene. From germline, CDR1 is MNHEY and CDR2 SVGAGI. Here the CDR3 DNA reads TGTGCCAGCAGTCGGGGACAGGGGGGAGAGACCCAGTACTTC. It specifies CASSRGQGGETQYF.

The rearrangement uses TRBV7-9 and TRBJ2-1; 7 positions match TRBD2. Unmatched junction bases numbered 9, after V lost 1 base and J lost 9 bases. CDR1 SEHNR and CDR2 FQNEAQ come from the germline V gene (reference sequence). The CDR3 runs to 15 residues. The CDR3 DNA sequence: TGTGCCAGCAGCTTAGTGGCGGGAGTAGGCGCTGAGCAGTTCTTC. Amino acids: CASSLVAGVGAEQFF.

The chain recombines TRBV18 with TRBJ1-1, with 8 nucleotides matching TRBD1. Germline V gives CDR1 KGHSH, CDR2 LQKENI. The junction had 3 bases not matched to a gene; V was cut back by 1 base and J by 2 bases. The CDR3 is made up of 15 amino acids. DNA for the CDR3: TGTGCCAGCTCACCACGGGACAGGATAAACACTGAAGCTTTCTTT. It codes for CASSPRDRINTEAFF. Together with reference TRBV18 and TRBJ1-1, the CDR3 gives the full variable domain: NAGVMQNPRHLVRRRGQEARLRCSPMKGHSHVYWYRQLPEEGLKFMVYLQKENIIDESGMPKERFSAEFPKEGPSILRIQQVVRGDSAAYFCASSPRDRINTEAFFGQGTRLTVV.

This clone was seen a single time. The chain uses TRBV10-3 and TRBJ2-4; D perhaps matches TRBD2 (5 bases). The germline V gene encodes CDR1 ENHRY and CDR2 SYGVKD. The CDR3 has 14 amino acids. The ends were cut back, 5 bases at V and 3 bases at J, with 11 bases in the middle. CDR3 nucleotides: TGTGCCATCAGTCGAGGGTTTGACAAAAACATTCAGTACTTC. It yields the protein CAISRGFDKNIQYF.

A single count supports this clone. The chain joins TRBV5-5 to TRBJ2-7, with D possibly being TRBD1 (6 bases). CDR3 length: 15 residues. Germline V gene data show CDR1 as SGHKS and CDR2 as YYEKEE (reference sequence). Deletions cut 1 base from V and 4 bases from J, with 15 bases between. The CDR3 spells CASSLSAGVIYEQYF. The CDR3 DNA reads as TGTGCCAGCAGCTTGTCGGCAGGGGTTATATACGAGCAGTACTTC.

The V call is TRBV7-2, the J call TRBJ1-1, with 8 bases fitting TRBD1. This CDR3 has 13 amino acids. Germline assignment: CDR1 SGHTA and CDR2 FQGNSA. V was pared by 6 bases and J by 0 bases, with 0 bases of the junction left unmatched. The CDR3 nucleotides read TGTGCCAGCAGGACAGGGGTGAACACTGAAGCTTTCTTT. Translation gives CASRTGVNTEAFF.

The chain joins TRBV23-1 to TRBJ2-7; possibly TRBD1 for D (5 bases). TRBV23-1 has ORF status, its function being uncertain. The CDR3 length is 19 residues. Trimming stripped 0 bases from V and 4 bases from J, with 25 bases between. The CDR3 nucleotides read TGCGCCAGCAGTCAATCTGTCCCCAGGCGAAGGCAGGGAAATTACGAGCAGTACTTC. Protein sequence: CASSQSVPRRRQGNYEQYF.

The rearrangement links TRBV10-2 to TRBJ2-2, with TRBD2 identical over 13 bases. The V gene end was trimmed by 5 bases and the J gene end by 3 bases; junction bases not matched to a gene: 3. The germline gives CDR1 WSHSY, CDR2 SAAADI. The CDR3 covers 16 residues. CDR3 sequence (DNA): TGCGCCAGCAGTATGACTAGCGGGAGGTACACCGGGGAGCTGTTTTTT. It encodes CASSMTSGRYTGELFF.

The chain employs TRBV29-1 and TRBJ1-3; the D gene is possibly TRBD1 (5 bases). The CDR3 is 15 amino acids. Between the trimmed V and J ends, which lost 7 bases and 0 bases, there was a span of 16 bases. CDR1 and CDR2 (germline): SQVTM, ANQGSEA. The CDR3 region is CSAYSSQGSGNTIYF. CDR3 coding DNA: TGCAGCGCCTATTCATCCCAGGGCTCTGGAAACACCATATATTTT.

This chain connects TRBV5-1 to TRBJ1-1, with D possibly being TRBD1 (5 bases). This CDR3 is 15 amino acids long. The germline CDR1 and CDR2 sequences are SGHRS and YFSETQ. V was trimmed by 0 bases and J by 4 bases, leaving 13 bases between them. The DNA of the CDR3 is TGCGCCAGCAGCTTGGCCCAGGGTACGAGCACTGAAGCTTTCTTT. This sequence encodes CASSLAQGTSTEAFF.

The chain recombines TRBV19 with TRBJ2-5; TRBD1 matches 7 bases. Germline CDR1 and CDR2: LNHDA and SQIVND (reference sequence). V lost 4 bases, J lost 1 base, and 6 bases stayed unmatched. The CDR3 sequence is 15 residues long. Written as DNA, the CDR3 is TGTGCCAGTAGTAGCACCGGGACAGTCCAAGAGACCCAGTACTTC. Its translation is CASSSTGTVQETQYF.

Of note for this clone: At one end, the junction sequence differs from germline, possibly due to a read error. The gene calls are TRBV11-2 and TRBJ2-1; weak D call: TRBD2 (6 bases). Germline V gives CDR1 SGHAT, CDR2 FQNNGV. CDR3 length equals 13 residues. DNA for the CDR3: TGTGCCAGCAGCTTAGGAGGGCTGGCTAGCGAGATCTTC. Protein: CASSLGGLASEIF.

V usage is TRBV7-9 and J usage is TRBJ1-4; 10 nucleotides agree with TRBD1. The CDR3 is made up of 15 amino acids. V gave up 5 bases and J gave up 8 bases; unmatched junction bases: 8. Looked up from germline, CDR1 is SEHNR and CDR2 is FQNEAQ (reference sequence). The chain's CDR3 is CASSRGQGIREKLFF. For the CDR3, the DNA is TGTGCCAGCAGCAGGGGACAGGGGATCAGGGAAAAACTGTTTTTT.

The rearrangement uses TRBV3-1 (or the pseudogene TRBV3-2) and TRBJ2-3; weak D call: TRBD2 (6 bases). The CDR3 covers 16 residues. Trimming took off 1 base at V and 3 bases at J, with 14 bases between the two ends. CDR1 LGHDT and CDR2 YNNKEL come from the germline V gene (reference sequence). The CDR3 protein is CASSQGGGSGTDTQYF. In DNA form, the CDR3 reads TGTGCCAGCAGCCAAGGAGGAGGGAGTGGAACAGATACGCAGTATTTT.

This chain links TRBV27 with TRBJ1-2; 9 nucleotides agree with TRBD1. Germline V CDR1 and CDR2: MNHEY, SMNVEV (reference sequence). V was clipped by 5 bases and J by 6 bases; unmatched bases: 7. The length of the CDR3 is 14 residues. CDR3 coding DNA: TGTGCCAGCAGTCACAGGGGGCGGGAAAATGGCTACACCTTC. Encoded protein: CASSHRGRENGYTF.

This sequence joins TRBV9 and TRBJ2-2; D is perhaps TRBD2 (6 bases). V lost 4 bases and J lost 2, with 12 bases in between. The germline CDR1 and CDR2 sequences are SGDLS and YYNGEE. This CDR3 comprises 15 residues. The CDR3 DNA is TGTGCCAGCAGCCTGTGGCGGGACAACACCGGGGAGCTGTTTTTT. The encoded protein is CASSLWRDNTGELFF.

The chain carries TRBV6-2 or TRBV6-3 and TRBJ2-1; possibly TRBD2 for D (5 bases). V gave up 4 bases and J gave up 4 bases, with 20 bases separating them. This CDR3 has 17 amino acids. CDR1 is MNHEY, CDR2 SVGEGT, per germline. Here the CDR3 reads CASSSQFPSGYYNEQFF. CDR3 nucleotides: TGTGCCAGCAGTTCCCAATTCCCGAGCGGCTATTACAATGAGCAGTTCTTC.

This chain uses TRBV10-1 with TRBJ1-2; D unresolved. The germline V gene encodes CDR1 WNHNN and CDR2 SYGVQD (reference sequence). Trimming removed 0 bases at V and 4 bases at J, with 6 bases between. The CDR3 consists of 13 residues. The CDR3 DNA is TGCGCCAGCAGTGAGTCAGGGAGCTATGGCTACACCTTC. Translation gives CASSESGSYGYTF.

V usage is TRBV10-3 and J usage is TRBJ2-2; 7 bases line up with TRBD1. The CDR3 consists of 16 residues. Losses at the gene ends were 5 bases for V and 3 bases for J; bases not matched to a gene: 9. The germline V gene encodes CDR1 ENHRY and CDR2 SYGVKD. The CDR3 spells CAISKQGPADTGELFF. The CDR3 DNA follows: TGTGCCATCAGTAAACAGGGGCCCGCGGACACCGGGGAGCTGTTTTTT.

The J gene is TRBJ2-5, the V gene TRBV18; 7 bases fit TRBD1. V was pared by 4 bases and J by 7 bases, with 6 bases of the junction left unmatched. The V gene's germline CDR1 is KGHSH and CDR2 LQKENI. This CDR3 is 13 amino acids long. The CDR3 DNA reads as TGTGCCAGCTCACAGGACAGGACAGGGACCCAGTACTTC. Translating it yields CASSQDRTGTQYF.

The chain couples TRBV27 to TRBJ2-1; 9 nucleotides match TRBD2. CDR1 is MNHEY and CDR2 is SMNVEV in the germline V gene (reference sequence). V shed 4 bases and J 8 bases; nucleotides not matched to a gene: 9. The CDR3 runs to 15 residues. CDR3 sequence reads: CASSSLAGVPHEQFF. In nucleotides, the CDR3 is TGTGCCAGCAGTTCCTTAGCGGGAGTACCCCATGAGCAGTTCTTC.

The chain combines TRBV5-1 with TRBJ2-2; a possible D gene is TRBD1 (5 bases). Trimming shortened V by 4 bases and J by 7 bases, and 20 bases separated the two germline ends. CDR1 is SGHRS and CDR2 is YFSETQ in the germline V gene. This CDR3 has 16 amino acids. CDR3 DNA: TGCGCCAGCAGCACCTCCCAGGGTACGGGCATCGGGGAGCTGTTTTTT. The encoded protein is CASSTSQGTGIGELFF.

This clone is a singleton in its sample. The gene calls are TRBV2 and TRBJ2-1; the match to TRBD2 covers 8 bases. V was clipped by 10 bases and J by 6 bases; unmatched bases: 11. This CDR3 has 14 residues. CDR1 is SNHLY and CDR2 is FYNNEI in the germline V gene. CDR3 in DNA: TGTGCCACGAACCTAGCGGGTCTCGGCAATGAGCAGTTCTTC. Its translation is CATNLAGLGNEQFF.

Points on this clone: Other DNA sequences from this sample encode an identical CDR3 as well. The V call is TRBV12-3 or TRBV12-4, the J call TRBJ1-3; D uncertain. The ends were cut back, 3 bases at V and 1 base at J, with 4 bases in the middle. This CDR3 is built from 13 residues. CDR3 protein: CASSFSSGNTIYF. CDR3 sequence (DNA): TGTGCCAGCAGTTTTAGTTCTGGAAACACCATATATTTT.

This clone was detected only a few times. The genes are TRBV5-1 and TRBJ2-7, with 8 nucleotides matching TRBD2. The ends lost 4 bases at V and 5 bases at J; junction bases unmatched: 17. The CDR3 runs 17 residues. Germline V gene data show CDR1 as SGHRS and CDR2 as YFSETQ. The CDR3 protein is CASSEGPKRGPLHEQYF. Here the CDR3 DNA reads TGCGCCAGCAGCGAGGGCCCTAAGCGGGGGCCTCTCCACGAGCAGTACTTC.

J is TRBJ2-2 and V is TRBV24-1; TRBD1 aligns across 10 bases. The CDR3 consists of 14 residues. V trimming: 8 bases; J trimming: 5 bases; junction bases outside the gene matches: 4. The V gene's germline CDR1 is KGHDR and CDR2 SFDVKD. This CDR3 reads CATTRTGGTGELFF. In DNA, the CDR3 is TGTGCCACCACCAGGACAGGGGGGACCGGGGAGCTGTTTTTT.

This clone was picked up one time. The chain uses TRBV7-2 and TRBJ2-4, with TRBD2 matching over 7 bases. CDR3 size: 18 residues. Losses at the gene ends were 5 bases for V and 0 bases for J; bases not matched to a gene: 13. The germline CDR1 and CDR2 sequences are SGHTA and FQGNSA. As DNA, the CDR3 is TGTGCCAGCAGCCCCCTGGGGGGGGTCATGATAGCCAAAAACATTCAGTACTTC. As protein: CASSPLGGVMIAKNIQYF. Variable domain in full (rest from reference TRBV7-2 and TRBJ2-4): GAGVSQSPSNKVTEKGKDVELRCDPISGHTALYWYRQSLGQGLEFLIYFQGNSAPDKSGLPSDRFSAERTGGSVSTLTIQRTQQEDSAVYLCASSPLGGVMIAKNIQYFGAGTRLSVL.